The rows below give T cell receptor beta chains drawn from one sample of a study of T cell repertoires in cytomegalovirus infection. These receptors lack a known antigen. TCRdb recomputed calls from the reads with MiXCR, one row per CDR3 protein. This sample has approximately 110,000 distinct CDR3 sequences, with roughly 40% found just once. The input for sequencing was CD8+ T cells from cultured PBMCs, taken from culture after CMV antigen stimulation. Every receptor here comes from a human donor in good health (CMV status not recorded). Some clones in this sample may be carry-over from other donors' samples. Both conserved end residues are trimmed from each CDR3. The order of the fields is V gene, CDR3 protein.

v_call: TRBV19; cdr3_aa: ASSLTGTGEQY
v_call: TRBV5-3; cdr3_aa: ASSLHVFGTEETQY
v_call: TRBV28; cdr3_aa: ASSLDRGLEQY
v_call: TRBV7-6; cdr3_aa: ASSLAQESSYEQY
v_call: TRBV6-8; cdr3_aa: ASSYGGDSYEQY
v_call: TRBV27; cdr3_aa: ASSLTSGTTYGYT
v_call: TRBV7-2; cdr3_aa: ASSFVGGGDSYEQY
v_call: TRBV28; cdr3_aa: ASSLTAYNQPQH
v_call: TRBV7-6; cdr3_aa: ASTNSRYEQY
v_call: TRBV7-9; cdr3_aa: TSSPSVPGELF
v_call: TRBV5-1; cdr3_aa: ASTLWGTGGEKLF
v_call: TRBV7-3; cdr3_aa: ASSGGLAGVETQY
v_call: TRBV4-1; cdr3_aa: ASSQERTGGNEQF
v_call: TRBV18; cdr3_aa: ASSPLDRNQPQH
v_call: TRBV13; cdr3_aa: ASSAQGNTEPYNSPLH
v_call: TRBV7-6; cdr3_aa: ASSFSNEQF
v_call: TRBV2; cdr3_aa: ASRDLHISGNTIY
v_call: TRBV12-3/TRBV12-4; cdr3_aa: ASSFLPGQIDEQY
v_call: TRBV6-5; cdr3_aa: ASSYSLGTGFPDTQY
v_call: TRBV7-6; cdr3_aa: ASSPGQGLTEAF
v_call: TRBV27; cdr3_aa: ASSLQRSNQPQH
v_call: TRBV12-3/TRBV12-4; cdr3_aa: ASSTGPPGNQPQH
v_call: TRBV19; cdr3_aa: ASSIATRGSNQPQH
v_call: TRBV12-3/TRBV12-4; cdr3_aa: ASTLSGYGYT
v_call: TRBV7-8; cdr3_aa: ASSHPPQGTGELF
v_call: TRBV7-2; cdr3_aa: ASSRDWTGTGNTIY
v_call: TRBV6-6; cdr3_aa: ASLTDTSYEQY
v_call: TRBV7-4; cdr3_aa: ASSRTGTGNPYEQY
v_call: TRBV7-2; cdr3_aa: ASSSRSYEQY
v_call: TRBV5-6; cdr3_aa: ASSLGEGGTQETQY
v_call: TRBV12-3/TRBV12-4; cdr3_aa: ASSFPGEPQH
v_call: TRBV12-3/TRBV12-4; cdr3_aa: ASSLPPGTQETQY
v_call: TRBV18; cdr3_aa: ASSPPGSGANVLT
v_call: TRBV6-2/TRBV6-3; cdr3_aa: ASRQGKLYEQY
v_call: TRBV14; cdr3_aa: ASSQVKRNTEAF
v_call: TRBV6-1; cdr3_aa: ASAETYSNQPQH
v_call: TRBV7-2; cdr3_aa: ASSPRTSGRTYEQY
v_call: TRBV7-9; cdr3_aa: ASKEQNTEAF
v_call: TRBV12-3/TRBV12-4; cdr3_aa: ASSNRVTGELF
v_call: TRBV6-5; cdr3_aa: ATYGQGKNIGYT
v_call: TRBV6-1; cdr3_aa: ASSGTSAAFDQPQH
v_call: TRBV20-1; cdr3_aa: SAAPLAGWDTGELF
v_call: TRBV7-2; cdr3_aa: ASSLAIAGGVETQY
v_call: TRBV6-1; cdr3_aa: ASRPGQGGFNEQF
v_call: TRBV28; cdr3_aa: ASSLRYRTSGANVLT
v_call: TRBV11-1; cdr3_aa: ASSPTGARGYT
v_call: TRBV5-1; cdr3_aa: ASSPIWTGDEQY
v_call: TRBV7-2; cdr3_aa: ASSQVGWSSNYGYT
v_call: TRBV4-1; cdr3_aa: ASSQEGQGIQY
v_call: TRBV12-3/TRBV12-4; cdr3_aa: ASSLQGNEQY
v_call: TRBV6-5; cdr3_aa: ASLPGHNYGYT
v_call: TRBV12-3/TRBV12-4; cdr3_aa: ASSWMGNEQF
v_call: TRBV5-1; cdr3_aa: ASSKEGNTEAF
v_call: TRBV9; cdr3_aa: ASSVGTSVATDTQY
v_call: TRBV18; cdr3_aa: ASSETGADTEAF
v_call: TRBV6-2/TRBV6-3; cdr3_aa: ASSYEGRQEAF